The 7 T cell receptor beta chains listed next were all sequenced from one sample in a study of blood T cell repertoires in COVID-19. Assay used: immunoSEQ multiplex PCR; TCRdb lists only in-frame clones, some missing. The table records about 220,000 clones, approximately 85% of them present only once. What was sequenced was peripheral blood. The origin of the receptors is a woman aged 70-85 years with COVID-19, enrolled during active disease.

The chain joins TRBV7-2 to TRBJ2-1, with TRBD2 identical over 10 bases. The V gene's germline CDR1 is SGHTA and CDR2 FQGNSA. J gave up 7 bases and V 1 base, and 7 bases lay outside the gene matches. The CDR3 has 16 amino acids. The CDR3 spells CASSLEASGRGNEQFF. Here the CDR3 DNA reads TGTGCCAGCAGCTTAGAGGCTAGCGGGAGAGGGAATGAGCAGTTCTTC.

This clone came up once. J is TRBJ1-5 and V is TRBV27; 9 bases align to TRBD1. In germline, CDR1 is MNHEY, CDR2 SMNVEV (reference sequence). Trimming removed 4 bases from V and 6 bases from J; junction bases left unmatched: 7. The CDR3 sequence is 15 residues long. As DNA, the CDR3 is TGTGCCAGCAGTTCCGGGACAGGGCAAGGTCAGCCCCAGCATTTT. Translated, it gives CASSSGTGQGQPQHF.

This chain links TRBV7-3 with TRBJ2-1, with D tentatively TRBD1 (5 bases). Trimming removed 0 bases at V and 5 bases at J, with 14 bases between. CDR3 length: 16 residues. Germline V gene data show CDR1 as SGHTA and CDR2 as FQGTGA. CDR3 residues: CASSLTVGAINNEQFF. The DNA of the CDR3 is TGTGCCAGCAGCTTAACGGTAGGGGCAATCAACAATGAGCAGTTCTTC.

This sequence joins TRBV6-5 and TRBJ1-5; 7 bases agree with TRBD1. Germline values: CDR1 MNHEY, CDR2 SVGAGI. This CDR3 spans 13 amino acids. Trimming took 7 bases from V and 4 from J; bases not matched to a gene: 4. Here the CDR3 DNA reads TGTGCCAGCATGAGGGGGCCTAATCAGCCCCAGCATTTT. Its protein is CASMRGPNQPQHF.

The chain has TRBV19 and TRBJ1-6; perhaps TRBD1 as D (6 bases). With 7 bases removed from V and 7 bases from J, the gap between germline ends came to 23 bases. CDR3 size: 17 residues. Per the germline V gene, CDR1 is LNHDA and CDR2 is SQIVND (reference sequence). CDR3 bases: TGTGCCAGTACCATCACGGCGGGGGGCGCGAGAAATTCACCCCTCCACTTT. This encodes CASTITAGGARNSPLHF.

This clone was recorded once. V gene TRBV24-1 combines with J gene TRBJ1-1; 7 bases match TRBD1. The CDR3 spans 16 residues. V lost 4 bases to trimming and J lost 1 base; unmatched junction nucleotides: 8. Looked up from germline, CDR1 is KGHDR and CDR2 is SFDVKD. The DNA of the CDR3 is TGTGCCACCAGTGACGCACGAACAGGGGAGAACACTGAAGCTTTCTTT. Protein sequence: CATSDARTGENTEAFF.

The chain recombines TRBV14 with TRBJ2-3; 10 nucleotides align to TRBD2. The CDR3 runs 19 residues. Trimming took 5 bases from V and 1 from J; bases not matched to a gene: 15. Germline V CDR1 and CDR2: SGHDN, FVKESK. The CDR3 sequence: CASSAATSGTFLGTDTQYF. The CDR3 nucleotides read TGTGCCAGCAGCGCAGCCACTAGCGGGACTTTCTTGGGCACAGATACGCAGTATTTT. Looking up the rest from reference TRBV14 and TRBJ2-3 gives the full variable domain: EAGVTQFPSHSVIEKGQTVTLRCDPISGHDNLYWYRRVMGKEIKFLLHFVKESKQDESGMPNNRFLAERTGGTYSTLKVQPAELEDSGVYFCASSAATSGTFLGTDTQYFGPGTRLTVL.